The rows below give T cell receptor beta chains drawn from one sample of a study of cytomegalovirus exposure and HLA in healthy donors. Generated by immunoSEQ multiplex PCR, the TCRdb table keeps only in-frame clones and is missing some. The sample lists 60,000 to 75,000 clones, around 73% occurring once. Sequencing was done on a sample of PBMCs. The origin of the receptors is a man over 45 in good health and CMV-seronegative. Each CDR3 is given with its conserved first and last residue. Fields, in order: clone size, D gene, J gene, V gene, CDR3 DNA, CDR3 protein. A D gene is named only where the DNA matches it firmly. Rows may omit the clone size; those that give it use once, few, many or a size class.

>NA|TRBD1|TRBJ2-3|TRBV27
TGTGCCAGCAGTCTCTTTGGGGTACAGGGGTTCGCAGATACGCAGTATTTT
CASSLFGVQGFADTQYF
>NA|NA|TRBJ2-3|TRBV7-3
TGTGCCAGCAGCTCCTACGGAGATACGCAGTATTTT
CASSSYGDTQYF
>NA|NA|TRBJ2-1|TRBV9
TGTGCCAGCAGCGGAAGGATTGGGGCTTACAATGAGCAGTTCTTC
CASSGRIGAYNEQFF
>NA|NA|TRBJ2-3|TRBV9
TGTGCCAGCAGCGTAGTAGCGGCTAGCACAGATACGCAGTATTTT
CASSVVAASTDTQYF
>NA|TRBD1|TRBJ2-7|TRBV30
TGTGCCTGGAGTCGTCTGGGGACAGGGGGCTACGAGCAGTACTTC
CAWSRLGTGGYEQYF
>NA|TRBD1|TRBJ2-1|TRBV4-2
TGTGCCAGCAGCCAAGATTGGACAGGTTGGTCCTACAATGAGCAGTTCTTC
CASSQDWTGWSYNEQFF
>NA|NA|TRBJ1-2|TRBV5-1
TGCGCCAGCAGCTTAGACAGCGAAGCTTTATATGGCTACACCTTC
CASSLDSEALYGYTF
>NA|NA|TRBJ2-6|TRBV7-8
TGTGCCAGCAGTCCTGGGGGCCCTGGGGCCAACGTCCTGACTTTC
CASSPGGPGANVLTF
>few|TRBD1|TRBJ1-1|TRBV28
TGTGCCAGCAATATCGGACAGGGGGGGCCTGAAGCTTTCTTT
CASNIGQGGPEAFF
>NA|TRBD2|TRBJ2-1|TRBV7-7
TGTGCTGTCTCGATCAGCGGGGGGCACCCCGCCTACAATGAGCAGTTCTTC
CAVSISGGHPAYNEQFF
>few|TRBD1|TRBJ1-2|TRBV27
TGTGCCAGCAGTTTATCGCCGGGACAGGGGGCTAAGGTTGGCTACACCTTC
CASSLSPGQGAKVGYTF
>few|TRBD1|TRBJ2-2|TRBV6-5
TGTGCCAGCAACAGGGGGAGTCGGAACACCGGGGAGCTGTTTTTT
CASNRGSRNTGELFF
>NA|NA|TRBJ2-7|TRBV9
TGTGCCAGCAGCGATGGACTTCGAGGAGAGCAGTACTTC
CASSDGLRGEQYF
>NA|TRBD1|TRBJ1-5|TRBV30
TGTGCCTGGAGTATATGGACAGGGGGCAATCAGCCCCAGCATTTT
CAWSIWTGGNQPQHF
>few|TRBD2|TRBJ2-5|TRBV5-1
TGCGCCAGCAGCAGGCGGGGGGGACTCACGGAGACCCAGTACTTC
CASSRRGGLTETQYF
>NA|NA|TRBJ1-5|TRBV27
TGTGCCAGCAGTTTTCAGGGGCGCGTTGATCAGCCCCAGCATTTT
CASSFQGRVDQPQHF
>few|NA|TRBJ1-2|TRBV30
TGTGCCTGGAGTCCTAGAATGACAGGTTCGGGTGGCTACACCTTC
CAWSPRMTGSGGYTF
>NA|NA|TRBJ1-2|TRBV5-1
TGCGCCAGCAGCTTGGACAGTATTAACTATGGCTACACCTTC
CASSLDSINYGYTF
>NA|TRBD1|TRBJ2-2|TRBV2
TGTGCCAGCAGTGCACAGGGGGACACCGGGGAGCTGTTTTTT
CASSAQGDTGELFF
>NA|TRBD2|TRBJ2-1|TRBV19
TGTGCCAGTAGTATCCGGATAGCGGGGGAAGTCCACAATGAGCAGTTCTTC
CASSIRIAGEVHNEQFF
>NA|TRBD2|TRBJ2-7|TRBV15
TGTGCCACCAGCAGAGAAGGGCGGGGGGGCCAAGAGCAGTACTTC
CATSREGRGGQEQYF
>few|NA|TRBJ1-5|TRBV30
TGTGCCTGGAGTGACAGGGGCAATCAGCCCCAGCATTTT
CAWSDRGNQPQHF
>NA|NA|TRBJ1-1|TRBV5-1
TGCGCCAGCAGCTTGGATCTGGGCTTGGGCACTGAAGCTTTCTTT
CASSLDLGLGTEAFF
>NA|NA|TRBJ1-1|TRBV5-4
TGTGCCAGCAGCTTGTCAGGGTTGAACACTGAAGCTTTCTTT
CASSLSGLNTEAFF
>NA|TRBD1|TRBJ1-2|TRBV9
TGTGCCAGCAGTTCCGGGACAGGGGGCTTAGGCTACACCTTC
CASSSGTGGLGYTF
>NA|NA|TRBJ2-5|TRBV7-7
TGTGCTAGCAGCTTGGGCGGCTCGCCGGGGGAGACCCAGTACTTC
CASSLGGSPGETQYF
>NA|TRBD2|TRBJ2-7|TRBV18
TGTGCCAGCTCACCCGTACCAACTAGCGGGGGTTCCTACGAGCAGTACTTC
CASSPVPTSGGSYEQYF
>NA|NA|TRBJ2-7|TRBV4-2
TGTGCCAGCAGCCAAGAGGAACGAGGACTCTCCTACGAGCAGTACTTC
CASSQEERGLSYEQYF
>NA|TRBD1|TRBJ1-2|TRBV7-8
TGTGCCAGCAGCTTAGGCTCCGGGACAGGAGCCGGCTACACCTTC
CASSLGSGTGAGYTF
>NA|TRBD1|TRBJ2-7|TRBV2
TGTGCCAGCAGGGGGACCAGGGGGCTCTCCTACGAGCAGTACTTC
CASRGTRGLSYEQYF
>few|TRBD1|TRBJ1-6|TRBV7-3
TGTGCCAGCAGCTCGGGACAGGGTCAGACACCCCTCCACTTT
CASSSGQGQTPLHF